The 24 T cell receptor beta chains listed next were all sequenced from one sample in a study of CD8+CD57+ T cells in acquired aplastic anemia. CDR3 and TCR beta VDJ profiling relied on genomic DNA as the template. A single record per CDR3 protein comes from TCRdb applying MiXCR to the reads. This table has a few hundred thousand distinct CDR3 sequences, 60% to 80% appearing once. The source material was sorted CD4+, CD8+, or CD8+CD57+ T cells (not recorded which) from PBMCs. The receptor set was obtained from a human donor in good health, serving as a control.

This clonotype occurred a few times. With a much larger clone just one base away, this may be a read error. The rearrangement joins TRBV5-1 to TRBJ2-3; no reliable D call. The CDR3 sequence is 14 residues long. Germline V gives CDR1 SGHRS, CDR2 YFSETQ. CDR3 sequence: CAGSASSGTDTQYF. The CDR3 bases are TGCGCCGGCAGCGCCTCGAGCGGCACAGATACGCAGTATTTT.

The genes are TRBV9 and TRBJ2-7; D tentatively reads TRBD1 or TRBD2 (5 bases each). This CDR3 comprises 17 residues. The germline V gene encodes CDR1 SGDLS and CDR2 YYNGEE. V was shortened by 4 bases and J by 0 bases, with 20 bases between the two germline ends. The CDR3 region has the DNA TGTGCCAGCAGCCCGAGAGTTGGGACGGGGAACTCCTACGAGCAGTACTTC. This codes for CASSPRVGTGNSYEQYF.

V usage is TRBV2 and J usage is TRBJ1-2; 10 bases fit TRBD1. From germline, CDR1 is SNHLY and CDR2 FYNNEI. The CDR3 is 15 residues long. Trimming cost V 6 bases and J 7 bases; bases outside gene matches: 11. CDR3 region: CASRVPRDRGGGYTF. CDR3 DNA: TGTGCCAGCAGGGTCCCTCGGGACAGGGGAGGTGGCTACACCTTC.

This clonotype was counted at least ten times. The chain links TRBV7-2 to TRBJ1-1; D remains ambiguous. CDR1 and CDR2 from the germline V gene are SGHTA and FQGNSA. The length of the CDR3 is 15 residues. Trimming left V 5 bases short and J 0 bases short, with 13 bases between. The CDR3 DNA reads TGTGCCAGCAGCCGAACACAAGCAATGAACACTGAAGCTTTCTTT. It encodes CASSRTQAMNTEAFF. Using reference TRBV7-2 and TRBJ1-1 for the parts outside the CDR3, the full variable domain is GAGVSQSPSNKVTEKGKDVELRCDPISGHTALYWYRQSLGQGLEFLIYFQGNSAPDKSGLPSDRFSAERTGGSVSTLTIQRTQQEDSAVYLCASSRTQAMNTEAFFGQGTRLTVV.

The sample holds many counts of this clonotype. The gene calls are TRBV6-2 or TRBV6-3 and TRBJ2-7; D remains unclear. V lost 2 bases, J lost 0 bases, and 8 bases lay in between. The CDR3 is made up of 14 amino acids. The germline V gene encodes CDR1 MNHEY and CDR2 SVGEGT. The CDR3 is CASSYGRYSYEQYF. CDR3 bases: TGTGCCAGCAGTTACGGCAGATACTCCTACGAGCAGTACTTC.

In DNA form, the CDR3 reads TGCAGCGCTCAAGGGGGGGGGCGTGGCTACACCTTC. This encodes CSAQGGGRGYTF. V is TRBV29-1 and J is TRBJ1-2, with TRBD1 as a possible D gene (6 bases). Trimming pared 7 bases from V and 7 bases from J, leaving 16 bases between. Germline CDR1 reads SQVTM; CDR2 reads ANQGSEA. The CDR3 length is 12 residues.

Notes on this clonotype: Germline and junction disagree at one end, which may indicate a read error. V usage is TRBV7-2 and J usage is TRBJ2-7, with TRBD1 as a possible D gene (6 bases). Per the germline V gene, CDR1 is SGHTA and CDR2 is FQGNSA. The CDR3 covers 16 residues. The CDR3: CASSLGQADNTDDQYF. CDR3 DNA sequence: TGTGCCAGCAGCTTAGGACAGGCGGACAACACCGACGATCAGTACTTC.

The chain uses TRBV15 and TRBJ1-2, with D perhaps TRBD1 (5 bases). The V end was cut by 3 bases, the J end by 7 bases, with 18 bases between. From germline, CDR1 is LNHNV and CDR2 YYDKDF (reference sequence). This CDR3 comprises 15 residues. CDR3 sequence (DNA): TGTGCCACCAGCAGGACTTTAGCAGGGCAATTTGGCTACACCTTC. As protein: CATSRTLAGQFGYTF.

The V and J genes are TRBV15 and TRBJ1-5; no reliable D call. The CDR3 runs to 16 residues. V lost 0 bases and J 0 bases, leaving 9 bases between the germline ends. The germline gives CDR1 LNHNV, CDR2 YYDKDF (reference sequence). CDR3 sequence (DNA): TGTGCCACCAGCAGAGAGACGGATTATAGCAATCAGCCCCAGCATTTT. Translating it yields CATSRETDYSNQPQHF. Variable domain in full (rest from reference TRBV15 and TRBJ1-5): DAMVIQNPRYQVTQFGKPVTLSCSQTLNHNVMYWYQQKSSQAPKLLFHYYDKDFNNEADTPDNFQSRRPNTSFCFLDIRSPGLGDTAMYLCATSRETDYSNQPQHFGDGTRLSIL.

There are many counts of this clonotype. The chain joins TRBV20-1 to TRBJ2-3, with D uncertain. The V end was cut by 3 bases, the J end by 5 bases, with 6 bases between. CDR3 length equals 11 residues. CDR1 is DFQATT, CDR2 SNEGSKA, per germline (reference sequence). CDR3 DNA: TGCAGTGCTAGGGCCCGAGATACGCAGTATTTT. This translates into CSARARDTQYF.

In this sample, this clonotype turned up many times. The V gene is TRBV6-6, the J gene TRBJ1-1; 9 bases align to TRBD1. V gave up 5 bases and J gave up 1 base; unmatched junction bases: 8. The CDR3 is made up of 16 amino acids. The germline V gene encodes CDR1 MNHNY and CDR2 SVGAGI (reference sequence). CDR3 loop: CASSPTTGGGNTEAFF. The CDR3 nucleotides read TGTGCCAGCAGTCCTACCACAGGGGGCGGGAACACTGAAGCTTTCTTT.

This chain joins TRBV4-2 and TRBJ1-6; 7 bases line up with TRBD1. Germline V gene data show CDR1 as LGHNA and CDR2 as YNFKEQ. Trimming at V came to 1 base and at J to 6 bases, leaving 6 bases not matched to a gene. The CDR3 spans 16 residues. CDR3 sequence reads: CASSQALGTVNSPLHF. CDR3 coding DNA: TGTGCCAGCAGCCAAGCCTTAGGGACAGTTAATTCACCCCTCCACTTT.

This chain joins TRBV20-1 and TRBJ2-6; D possibly matches TRBD1 or TRBD2 (5 bases each). The V gene lost 4 bases and the J gene lost 1 base, with 11 bases spanning the gap. The germline V gene encodes CDR1 DFQATT and CDR2 SNEGSKA (reference sequence). CDR3 length: 15 residues. The CDR3: CSATRGPSGANVLTF. The CDR3 nucleotides are TGCAGTGCTACCCGGGGACCTTCTGGGGCCAACGTCCTGACTTTC.

About this clonotype: One junction end disagrees with the germline gene, perhaps due to a read error. The chain recombines TRBV10-3 with TRBJ1-6; D is ambiguous. CDR3 length: 13 residues. CDR1 ENHRY and CDR2 SYGVKD come from the germline V gene. The CDR3 coding sequence is TGTGCCATCAGTGTTGACCGGGAGTATAATCTCCCCTTT. It yields the protein CAISVDREYNLPF.

J is TRBJ2-3 and V is TRBV9, with D unresolved. V was trimmed by 2 bases and J by 5 bases, leaving 12 bases between them. The CDR3 is 14 residues long. The germline V gene has CDR1 SGDLS and CDR2 YYNGEE. The CDR3 region is CASSVRAALDTQYF. The CDR3 DNA reads as TGTGCCAGCAGCGTCCGGGCTGCTTTAGATACGCAGTATTTT.

To note about this clonotype: Germline is not matched at one junction end, which may reflect a read error. The chain links TRBV2 to TRBJ2-5; D is perhaps TRBD2 (7 bases). This CDR3 spans 14 amino acids. In germline, CDR1 is SNHLY, CDR2 FYNNEI. The CDR3 is CASSVGWGGETEYF. The DNA for the CDR3 is TGTGCCAGCAGCGTAGGCTGGGGGGGCGAGACCGAGTACTTC.

This chain links TRBV7-8 with TRBJ1-5, with D perhaps matching TRBD1 (6 bases). The CDR3 consists of 14 residues. Germline V gene data show CDR1 as SGHVS and CDR2 as FQNEAQ. The ends were cut back, 5 bases at V and 13 bases at J, with 21 bases in the middle. The CDR3 loop is CASSIVQGNKQQHF. The CDR3 region has the DNA TGTGCCAGCAGCATAGTACAGGGAAACAAGCAGCAGCATTTT.

This clonotype has only a few counts. This CDR3 reads CASSVGGRTGNTIYF. CDR3 nucleotide sequence: TGTGCCAGCAGCGTGGGGGGCCGGACTGGAAACACCATATATTTT. V is TRBV9 and J is TRBJ1-3; a possible D gene is TRBD1 (6 bases). Germline V gene lookup returns CDR1 SGDLS and CDR2 YYNGEE. The length of the CDR3 is 15 residues. Trimming removed 2 bases from V and 2 bases from J, with 11 bases in between. The entire variable domain, with the rest obtained from reference TRBV9 and TRBJ1-3, is as follows: DSGVTQTPKHLITATGQRVTLRCSPRSGDLSVYWYQQSLDQGLQFLIQYYNGEERAKGNILERFSAQQFPDLHSELNLSSLELGDSALYFCASSVGGRTGNTIYFGEGSWLTVV.

The rearrangement uses TRBV19 and TRBJ1-1; 7 nucleotides agree with TRBD1. The V and J ends lost 6 bases and 5 bases, in that order; junction bases with no gene match: 6. The CDR3 consists of 13 residues. Germline loops: CDR1 LNHDA, CDR2 SQIVND (reference sequence). This chain's CDR3 is CASRNRGRTEAFF. The CDR3 DNA sequence: TGTGCCAGTAGGAACAGGGGTCGGACTGAAGCTTTCTTT.

Comments on this clonotype: This may come from a read error, since a much larger clone is one base off. The missing conserved phenylalanine or tryptophan at the end of this CDR3 makes a read error likely. The chain carries TRBV4-3 and TRBJ1-3; 8 nucleotides align to TRBD1. This CDR3 comprises 16 residues. Unmatched junction bases numbered 4, after V lost 1 base and J lost 2 bases. CDR1 LGHNA and CDR2 YSLEER come from the germline V gene. The CDR3 DNA is TGCGCCAGCAGCCAAGGTCACAGGGGGACTGGAAACACCATATATCTT. This encodes CASSQGHRGTGNTIYL.

For this clonotype: In this CDR3 the conserved last residue, phenylalanine or tryptophan, is missing, so a read error is likely. Because the CDR3's place on the DNA is in doubt, the DNA is left out and the CDR3 is given as listed by TCRdb. V gene TRBV7-9 combines with J gene TRBJ2-5. Germline V gene data show CDR1 as SEHNR and CDR2 as FQNEAQ (reference sequence). The CDR3 region is 9 residues in length, termini included. The CDR3 reads CASSLGQDY.

This clonotype was seen just once. The chain links TRBV5-1 to TRBJ1-1; possible D gene TRBD1, 5 bases. The CDR3 contains 13 residues. Germline CDR1 and CDR2: SGHRS and YFSETQ. V shed 0 bases and J shed 10 bases, with 13 bases lying between them. This chain's CDR3 is CASSLARQGGAFF. Written as DNA, the CDR3 is TGCGCCAGCAGCTTGGCTCGGCAGGGTGGAGCTTTCTTT.

A note on this clonotype: The CDR3 does not close with the conserved phenylalanine or tryptophan, likely indicating a read error. The DNA is left out, because the CDR3 cannot be placed on it with certainty; the CDR3 is given as TCRdb lists it. The V and J genes are TRBV7-9 and TRBJ2-7. Germline V gene data show CDR1 as SEHNR and CDR2 as FQNEAQ (reference sequence). The CDR3 is 13 amino acids long, termini counted. The CDR3: CASSLSTGGPTDT.

The chain combines TRBV20-1 with TRBJ2-7, with D perhaps given as TRBD1 or TRBD2 (5 bases each). The CDR3 covers 16 residues. CDR1 is DFQATT, CDR2 SNEGSKA, per germline (reference sequence). Trimming cost V 3 bases and J 1 base, with 19 bases left between them. The CDR3 loop reads CSARRGTSEKSYEQYF. As DNA, the CDR3 is TGCAGTGCTAGGAGGGGAACATCAGAGAAGTCCTACGAGCAGTACTTC.